This TCR beta chain emerged from a study of T cells after yellow fever vaccination. CDR3 size: 14 residues. V trimming: 5 bases; J trimming: 5 bases; junction bases outside the gene matches: 8. CDR1 is SGHTA, CDR2 FQGNSA, per germline. Production of TCR cDNA was by 5'RACE template switching, which also added a universal primer site and UMIs. TCRdb processed the 5' RACE reads anew with MiXCR; each CDR3 protein has one entry. The sample holds hundreds of thousands of distinct CDR3 sequences, less than 20% seen once. This material consisted of PBMCs, taken 5 to 6 days after the first yellow fever vaccination. The chain employs TRBV7-2 and TRBJ2-5; 7 bases are a match to TRBD1. This TCR came from a man aged 18 to 29 who received the YFV17D yellow fever vaccine. CDR3 nucleotide sequence: TGTGCCAGCAGCAGACGACAGGGCTGGGAGACCCAGTACTTC. Its protein is CASSRRQGWETQYF. Supplemented by reference TRBV7-2 and TRBJ2-5, the full variable domain reads GAGVSQSPSNKVTEKGKDVELRCDPISGHTALYWYRQSLGQGLEFLIYFQGNSAPDKSGLPSDRFSAERTGGSVSTLTIQRTQQEDSAVYLCASSRRQGWETQYFGPGTRLLVL.